This TCR beta chain was identified during a study of cytomegalovirus exposure and HLA in healthy donors. The germline CDR1 and CDR2 sequences are LNHDA and SQIVND (reference sequence). Deletions cut 5 bases from V and 4 bases from J, with 13 bases between. The CDR3 runs to 14 residues. This clone was counted a few times. Its antigen is as yet unknown. Overall study results and limits: A cluster of highly shared sequence variants was likely a sequencing artifact. A later analysis by the authors found several of the most significant clusters apparently linked to common viral pathogens.

Use of 60 Vbeta and 13 Jbeta primers characterized the PCR. Original methodology: The authors later counted approximately 80 million unique TCR beta chains, 9 million to 14 million of them shared. TCRdb keeps only in-frame clones here, not all; method: immunoSEQ multiplex PCR. V, J and clone size reflect that table, while D and trimming were determined from the DNA. The sample holds 100,000 or so clones, roughly 12% seen once. This TCR was recovered from a man between 35 and 55 years old in good health and CMV-seropositive. Material: PBMCs. The V and J genes are TRBV19 and TRBJ2-3; D is unclear. CDR3 nucleotides: TGTGCCAGTAGTCCCGGTACCTCACCAGATACGCAGTATTTT. It specifies CASSPGTSPDTQYF.